Each of the 26 T cell receptor beta chains below was sequenced from the same sample in a study of regulatory T cells in long-lasting Graves disease. Regarding time point: newly diagnosed GD, antithyroid drugs for less than 3 months. Extracted PBMC RNA gave rise to the TCR library. According to the study, TCR beta libraries were built with iRepertoire HTBI primers and CDR3-region Arm-PCR. TCRdb passed the multiplex PCR reads through MiXCR, listing each CDR3 protein once. The table includes about 220,000 distinct CDR3 sequences, roughly 19% detected once. Another study also made use of these data, one on T cells in Graves' hyperthyroidism and ophthalmopathy.

Source: peripheral blood mononuclear cells (PBMCs), taken at new diagnosis, from a patient treated with antithyroid drugs. Source of these receptors: a woman aged 25-40 years with Graves disease.

This clonotype came up many times. This chain uses TRBV2 with TRBJ1-5; 7 bases are a match to TRBD1. Germline trimming cut 5 bases from V and 3 bases from J; bases unmatched to any gene: 1. Germline CDR1 is SNHLY and CDR2 is FYNNEI. The CDR3 length is 13 residues. CDR3: CASSTGDNQPQHF. The CDR3 DNA reads as TGTGCCAGCAGTACAGGGGACAATCAGCCCCAGCATTTT.

About this clonotype: This clone may be a read error of a much larger clone one base away. V usage is TRBV6-2 or TRBV6-3 and J usage is TRBJ2-2; 11 positions match TRBD2. The CDR3 runs 19 residues. Germline CDR1 reads MNHEY; CDR2 reads SVGEGT. The CDR3 spells CASSYGAVLVAGGPGELLF. The CDR3, as DNA: TGTGCCAGCAGTTACGGCGCTGTCCTCGTAGCGGGGGGGCCCGGGGAGCTGCTTTTT.

This chain uses TRBV19 with TRBJ1-1; D not certain. The ends were cut back, 5 bases at V and 0 bases at J, with 13 bases in the middle. Per the germline V gene, CDR1 is LNHDA and CDR2 is SQIVND (reference sequence). This CDR3 has 15 residues. This CDR3 is CASSPSPAVNTEAFF. CDR3 coding DNA: TGTGCCAGTAGTCCATCCCCCGCCGTGAACACTGAAGCTTTCTTT.

This clonotype occurred a few times. A much larger clone differs from this one at a single base, so this may be a read error. The rearrangement links TRBV20-1 to TRBJ1-3; TRBD1 agrees at 9 bases. The CDR3 totals 16 residues. Germline assignment: CDR1 DFQATT and CDR2 SNEGSKA (reference sequence). The CDR3 nucleotides read TGCAGTGCTAGGGGGACAGGGAGGGTTTCTGGAAGCACCATATATTTT. As protein: CSARGTGRVSGSTIYF.

There are many counts of this clonotype. The chain carries TRBV7-9 and TRBJ2-4; D is uncertain. CDR3 length: 15 amino acids. V lost 2 bases to trimming and J lost 2 bases, with 10 bases between them. In germline, CDR1 is SEHNR, CDR2 FQNEAQ (reference sequence). The CDR3 loop reads CASSLSGETKNIQYF. The CDR3 DNA is TGTGCCAGCAGCTTATCGGGTGAGACCAAAAACATTCAGTACTTC.

This clonotype has at least ten counts. V gene TRBV5-8 combines with J gene TRBJ2-2; TRBD2 aligns across 10 bases. V dropped 2 bases and J dropped 6; count of bases not matched to a gene: 7. This CDR3 contains 16 residues. The germline V gene encodes CDR1 SGHTS and CDR2 YDEGEE. The CDR3 region has the DNA TGTGCCAGCAGCTTTACTAGCGGGGTGATATCCGGGGAGCTGTTTTTT. It specifies CASSFTSGVISGELFF.

The chain is built from TRBV29-1 and TRBJ2-3, with D tentatively TRBD1 (5 bases). The germline V and J ends were trimmed by 7 bases and 5 bases, with 10 bases remaining between them. Germline-derived CDR1 and CDR2 are SQVTM and ANQGSEA. The CDR3 loop spans 11 amino acids. CDR3 bases: TGCAGCGCCTTAAGGGGAGATACGCAGTATTTT. This sequence encodes CSALRGDTQYF.

The chain is built from TRBV7-3 and TRBJ2-7; TRBD2 matches at 9 bases. The germline CDR1 and CDR2 sequences are SGHTA and FQGTGA. V dropped 3 bases and J dropped 3; count of bases not matched to a gene: 15. The CDR3 spans 18 residues. This chain's CDR3 is CASSFGAGGAPESYEQYF. The CDR3 DNA follows: TGTGCCAGCAGCTTCGGAGCGGGGGGCGCCCCGGAAAGCTACGAGCAGTACTTC.

This clonotype was counted many times. The rearrangement links TRBV2 to TRBJ2-5; a weak D match, TRBD2 (6 bases). The V gene's germline CDR1 is SNHLY and CDR2 FYNNEI. The V end was cut by 6 bases, the J end by 0 bases, with 11 bases between. The CDR3 loop spans 14 amino acids. The CDR3 DNA is TGTGCCAGCAGGCGGAGGGGCTACCAAGAGACCCAGTACTTC. The encoded protein is CASRRRGYQETQYF.

This clonotype has a count of ten or more. The chain employs TRBV5-8 and TRBJ1-6; possibly TRBD1 for D (5 bases). The CDR3 totals 14 residues. V lost 7 bases, J lost 6 bases, and 14 bases lay in between. Per germline, CDR1 SGHTS and CDR2 YDEGEE. CDR3 coding DNA: TGTGCCAGCCTTCCGGGACGGGCTAATTCACCCCTCCACTTT. Amino acids: CASLPGRANSPLHF.

The V call is TRBV5-1, the J call TRBJ2-5, with a weak D call TRBD1 (6 bases). V shed 5 bases and J shed 2 bases, with 13 bases lying between them. The CDR3 runs 14 residues. Germline V gene sequence: CDR1 SGHRS, CDR2 YFSETQ. CDR3 loop: CASRRTGNQETQYF. In DNA, the CDR3 is TGCGCCAGCAGGAGAACAGGGAATCAAGAGACCCAGTACTTC. Complete variable domain (other parts from reference TRBV5-1 and TRBJ2-5): KAGVTQTPRYLIKTRGQQVTLSCSPISGHRSVSWYQQTPGQGLQFLFEYFSETQRNKGNFPGRFSGRQFSNSRSEMNVSTLELGDSALYLCASRRTGNQETQYFGPGTRLLVL.

This clonotype was seen ten or more times. This chain uses TRBV9 with TRBJ2-6; D gene ambiguous. Per the germline V gene, CDR1 is SGDLS and CDR2 is YYNGEE. V was clipped by 3 bases and J by 9 bases, with 10 bases between them. CDR3 length: 13 residues. This chain's CDR3 is CASSGPGLNVLTF. Here the CDR3 DNA reads TGTGCCAGCAGCGGACCGGGCCTCAACGTCCTGACTTTC.

This clonotype was found many times. CDR3 DNA sequence: TGTGCCAGCAGTTTCTTTGGGGGGGCGTATGGCTACACCTTC. This codes for CASSFFGGAYGYTF. J is TRBJ1-2 and V is TRBV12-3 or TRBV12-4; D possibly corresponds to TRBD1 (6 bases). The CDR3 has 14 amino acids. Between the trimmed V and J ends, which lost 3 bases and 5 bases, there was a span of 13 bases.

The table lists this clonotype with many counts. The rearrangement uses TRBV2 and TRBJ2-6; D gene uncertain. The CDR3 runs to 16 residues. Trimming removed 7 bases from V and 0 bases from J, with 13 bases in between. Looked up from germline, CDR1 is SNHLY and CDR2 is FYNNEI. CDR3 bases: TGTGCCAGCAAACAGAAGGGCTCCTCTGGGGCCAACGTCCTGACTTTC. Translated, it gives CASKQKGSSGANVLTF.

In its sample, this clonotype was seen many times. J is TRBJ1-2 and V is TRBV4-2, with TRBD1 as a possible D gene (6 bases). Germline V gene lookup returns CDR1 LGHNA and CDR2 YNFKEQ. The CDR3 is 16 residues long. V was clipped by 0 bases and J by 3 bases, with 14 bases between them. CDR3 sequence reads: CASSQDGQGFDYGYTF. CDR3 in DNA: TGTGCCAGCAGCCAAGATGGGCAGGGGTTTGACTATGGCTACACCTTC.

This clonotype was detected many times. The CDR3 DNA reads as TGCAGTGCTAGAGATGCGAAAAGCGGGGGGTACAATGAGCAGTTCTTC. Amino acids: CSARDAKSGGYNEQFF. The rearrangement joins TRBV20-1 to TRBJ2-1; TRBD2 aligns across 9 bases. Unmatched junction bases numbered 7, after V lost 0 bases and J lost 4 bases. CDR1 and CDR2 (germline): DFQATT, SNEGSKA (reference sequence). The CDR3 contains 16 residues.

The chain has TRBV7-3 and TRBJ2-2; 9 nucleotides match TRBD1. Germline V gene data show CDR1 as SGHTA and CDR2 as FQGTGA. Trimming cost V 2 bases and J 6 bases; bases outside gene matches: 7. The CDR3 has 16 amino acids. Here the CDR3 reads CASSLAGTGRAGELFF. The CDR3 region has the DNA TGTGCCAGCAGCTTAGCCGGGACAGGGAGGGCCGGGGAGCTGTTTTTT. The full variable domain, its missing parts supplied by reference TRBV7-3 and TRBJ2-2, is GAGVSQTPSNKVTEKGKYVELRCDPISGHTALYWYRQSLGQGPEFLIYFQGTGAADDSGLPNDRFFAVRPEGSVSTLKIQRTERGDSAVYLCASSLAGTGRAGELFFGEGSRLTVL.

The chain carries TRBV28 and TRBJ1-2; the match to TRBD1 covers 7 bases. Germline V gene data show CDR1 as MDHEN and CDR2 as SYDVKM. J gave up 7 bases and V 6 bases, and 11 bases lay outside the gene matches. CDR3 size: 14 residues. CDR3 nucleotides: TGTGCCAGCAGCTACGCAGACAGGGAGGCTGGCTACACCTTC. Translating it yields CASSYADREAGYTF.

This clonotype was recorded at least ten times. V is TRBV6-1 and J is TRBJ1-1, with D possibly TRBD1 on 6 matching bases. Germline lookup yields CDR1 MNHNS and CDR2 SASEGT. This CDR3 spans 13 amino acids. The V gene lost 9 bases and the J gene lost 2 bases, with 13 bases spanning the gap. CDR3 sequence: CASRETGNTEAFF. The CDR3 coding sequence is TGTGCCAGTCGGGAGACAGGAAACACTGAAGCTTTCTTT.

This clonotype turned up a few times. This chain joins TRBV5-4 and TRBJ2-3; 7 nucleotides agree with TRBD1. J lost 1 base, V lost 4 bases, and 9 bases had no gene match. This CDR3 has 16 residues. CDR1 is SGHNT and CDR2 is YYREEE in the germline V gene (reference sequence). The CDR3 bases are TGTGCCAGCAGCCGTCTCCGTGGACAGGGCACAGATACGCAGTATTTT. It codes for CASSRLRGQGTDTQYF.

This clonotype was counted many times. This sequence joins TRBV7-9 and TRBJ2-6, with 13 bases that match TRBD2. Per germline, CDR1 SEHNR and CDR2 FQNEAQ (reference sequence). V dropped 4 bases and J dropped 2; count of bases not matched to a gene: 5. The CDR3 runs 18 residues. The CDR3 protein is CASSSSGLAGAGANVLTF. In DNA form, the CDR3 reads TGTGCCAGCAGCTCCTCTGGACTAGCGGGAGCTGGGGCCAACGTCCTGACTTTC.

This clonotype has a count of ten or more. The genes are TRBV19 and TRBJ1-2, with D possibly TRBD1 on 5 matching bases. This CDR3 has 15 amino acids. CDR1 and CDR2 from the germline V gene are LNHDA and SQIVND (reference sequence). V was shortened by 2 bases and J by 4 bases, with 14 bases between the two germline ends. DNA for the CDR3: TGTGCCAGTAGTATATCAGGGATTGGCAGCTATGGCTACACCTTC. Translation: CASSISGIGSYGYTF.

V gene TRBV7-3 combines with J gene TRBJ1-6; maybe TRBD1 (5 bases). V was trimmed by 1 base and J by 2 bases, leaving 15 bases between them. Germline V lookup: CDR1 SGHTA, CDR2 FQGTGA. This CDR3 spans 18 amino acids. The CDR3 loop is CASSLIAGGRTYNSPLHF. CDR3 sequence (DNA): TGTGCCAGCAGCTTAATCGCGGGGGGACGGACCTATAATTCACCCCTCCACTTT. The full variable domain, its missing parts supplied by reference TRBV7-3 and TRBJ1-6, is GAGVSQTPSNKVTEKGKYVELRCDPISGHTALYWYRQSLGQGPEFLIYFQGTGAADDSGLPNDRFFAVRPEGSVSTLKIQRTERGDSAVYLCASSLIAGGRTYNSPLHFGNGTRLTVT.

On this clonotype: Compared with germline, one end of the junction differs, possibly owing to a read error. The V gene is TRBV7-8, the J gene TRBJ2-3; D may be TRBD2 (5 bases). Germline V gene sequence: CDR1 SGHVS, CDR2 FQNEAQ. This CDR3 is 15 amino acids long. The CDR3 loop reads CASSYSSRFTATQYF. DNA of the CDR3: TGTGCCAGCAGTTACTCTAGCCGCTTTACAGCTACGCAGTATTTT.

There are a few counts of this clonotype. CDR3 sequence: CASGLWGRNTEAFF. The CDR3 DNA reads as TGTGCCAGCGGACTATGGGGGAGGAACACTGAAGCTTTCTTT. The chain has TRBV11-3 and TRBJ1-1; TRBD1 is a possible D gene (5 bases). CDR1 SGHNT and CDR2 YENEEA come from the germline V gene. Trimming cost V 8 bases and J 1 base, with 14 bases left between them. The CDR3 is 14 residues long. Complete variable domain (other parts from reference TRBV11-3 and TRBJ1-1): EAGVVQSPRYKIIEKKQPVAFWCNPISGHNTLYWYLQNLGQGPELLIRYENEEAVDDSQLPKDRFSAERLKGVDSTLKIQPAELGDSAVYLCASGLWGRNTEAFFGQGTRLTVV.

In regard to this clonotype: Given a far larger clone just one base away, this is likely a sequencing read error. V usage is TRBV6-2 or TRBV6-3 and J usage is TRBJ2-2, with D perhaps matching TRBD1 or TRBD2 (5 bases each). V gave up 8 bases and J gave up 5 bases, with 15 bases separating them. CDR1 and CDR2 (germline): MNHEY, SVGEGT. CDR3 length equals 14 residues. The chain's CDR3 is CASDGGKGTGELFF. CDR3 coding DNA: TGTGCCAGCGACGGAGGAAAGGGGACCGGGGAGCTGTTTTTT.